This T cell receptor beta chain was sequenced for a study of beta chain features in type 1 diabetes. Study results and caveats: Type 1 diabetes patients had TCRB CDR3s that were shorter (moderately but significantly so) in all four CD4+ subsets.

This clone was counted a few times. Its antigen is not known. Germline-derived CDR1 and CDR2 are SGHAT and FQNNGV. The CDR3 covers 13 residues. The germline V and J ends were trimmed by 4 bases and 4 bases, with 8 bases remaining between them. What was sequenced were expressed TCRB transcripts, since all of the isolated RNA had been reverse transcribed. Profiling relied on immunoSEQ multiplex PCR, and the TCRdb table lists in-frame clones only, not all of them. The sample shows roughly 230,000 clones, roughly a tenth of them seen only once. This chain connects TRBV11-2 to TRBJ2-1; D is perhaps TRBD2 (5 bases). The TCR comes from a man aged 30-40 years with type 1 diabetes. The sequenced material came from naive CD4+ T cells from blood. The CDR3 region is CASSWGEYNEQFF. CDR3 DNA: TGTGCCAGCAGCTGGGGAGAGTACAATGAGCAGTTCTTC.